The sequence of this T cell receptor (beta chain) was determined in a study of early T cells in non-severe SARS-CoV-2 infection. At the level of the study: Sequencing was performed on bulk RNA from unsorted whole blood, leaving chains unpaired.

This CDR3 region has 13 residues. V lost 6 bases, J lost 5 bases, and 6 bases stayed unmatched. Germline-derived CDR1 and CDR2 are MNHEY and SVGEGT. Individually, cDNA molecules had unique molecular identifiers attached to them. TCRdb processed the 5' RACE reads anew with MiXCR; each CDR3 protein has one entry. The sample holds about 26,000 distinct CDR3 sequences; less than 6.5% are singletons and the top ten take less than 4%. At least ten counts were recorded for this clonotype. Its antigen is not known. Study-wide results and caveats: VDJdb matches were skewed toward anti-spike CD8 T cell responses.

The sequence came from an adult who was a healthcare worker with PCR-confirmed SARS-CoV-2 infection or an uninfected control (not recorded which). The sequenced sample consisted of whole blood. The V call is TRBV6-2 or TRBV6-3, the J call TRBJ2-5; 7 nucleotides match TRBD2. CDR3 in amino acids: CASRGLVRETQYF. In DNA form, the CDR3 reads TGTGCCAGCAGAGGACTAGTTCGGGAGACCCAGTACTTC.